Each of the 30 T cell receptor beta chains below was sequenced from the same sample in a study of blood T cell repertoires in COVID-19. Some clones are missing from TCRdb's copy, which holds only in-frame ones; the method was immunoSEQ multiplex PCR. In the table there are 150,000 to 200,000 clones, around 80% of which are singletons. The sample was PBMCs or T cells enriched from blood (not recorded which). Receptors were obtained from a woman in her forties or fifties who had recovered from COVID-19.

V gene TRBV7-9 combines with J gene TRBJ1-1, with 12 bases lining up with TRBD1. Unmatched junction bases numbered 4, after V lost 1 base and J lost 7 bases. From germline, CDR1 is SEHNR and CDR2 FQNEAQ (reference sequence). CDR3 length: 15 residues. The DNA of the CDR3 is TGTGCCAGCAGCTTAGGGGGACAGGGGGCAGTTGAAGCTTTCTTT. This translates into CASSLGGQGAVEAFF.

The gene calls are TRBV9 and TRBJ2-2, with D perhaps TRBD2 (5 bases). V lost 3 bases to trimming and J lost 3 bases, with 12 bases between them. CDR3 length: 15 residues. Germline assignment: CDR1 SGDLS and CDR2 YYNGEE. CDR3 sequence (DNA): TGTGCCAGCAGCGCCGGGAAAACCCACACCGGGGAGCTGTTTTTT. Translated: CASSAGKTHTGELFF.

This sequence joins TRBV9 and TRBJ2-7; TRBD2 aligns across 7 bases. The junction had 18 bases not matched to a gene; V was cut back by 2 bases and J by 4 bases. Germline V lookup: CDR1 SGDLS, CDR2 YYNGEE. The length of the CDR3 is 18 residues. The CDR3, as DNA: TGTGCCAGCAGCGTCTCCCCCTCTGGCGGGAGCGCGGGGTACGAGCAGTACTTC. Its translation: CASSVSPSGGSAGYEQYF.

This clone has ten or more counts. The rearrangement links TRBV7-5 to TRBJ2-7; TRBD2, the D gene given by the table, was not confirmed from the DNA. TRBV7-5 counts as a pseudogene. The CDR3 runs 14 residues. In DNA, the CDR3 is TGTGTCGGTGAGCGGGGAGAGGTCCCCTACGAGCAGTACTTC. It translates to CVGERGEVPYEQYF.

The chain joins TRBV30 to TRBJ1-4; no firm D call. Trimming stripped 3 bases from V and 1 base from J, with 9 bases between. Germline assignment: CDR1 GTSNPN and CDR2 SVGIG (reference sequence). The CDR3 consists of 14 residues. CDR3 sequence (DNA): TGTGCCTGGAGCTTCGGAGGAACTAATGAAAAACTGTTTTTT. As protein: CAWSFGGTNEKLFF. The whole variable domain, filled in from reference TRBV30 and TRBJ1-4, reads SQTIHQWPATLVQPVGSPLSLECTVEGTSNPNLYWYRQAAGRGLQLLFYSVGIGQISSEVPQNLSASRPQDRQFILSSKKLLLSDSGFYLCAWSFGGTNEKLFFGSGTQLSVL.

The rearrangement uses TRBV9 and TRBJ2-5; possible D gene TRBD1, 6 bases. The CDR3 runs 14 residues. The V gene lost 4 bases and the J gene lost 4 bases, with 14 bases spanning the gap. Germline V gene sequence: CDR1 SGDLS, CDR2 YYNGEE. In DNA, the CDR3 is TGTGCCAGCAGCAGGCAGGGGCTGTTAGAGACCCAGTACTTC. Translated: CASSRQGLLETQYF.

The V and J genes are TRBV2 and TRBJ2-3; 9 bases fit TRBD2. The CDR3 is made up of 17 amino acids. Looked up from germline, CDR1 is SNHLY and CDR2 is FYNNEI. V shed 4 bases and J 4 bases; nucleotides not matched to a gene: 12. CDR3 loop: CASSAVMLAGTPDTQYF. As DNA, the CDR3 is TGTGCCAGCAGTGCTGTCATGCTAGCGGGAACCCCAGATACGCAGTATTTT. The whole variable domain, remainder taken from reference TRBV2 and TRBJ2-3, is EPEVTQTPSHQVTQMGQEVILRCVPISNHLYFYWYRQILGQKVEFLVSFYNNEISEKSEIFDDQFSVERPDGSNFTLKIRSTKLEDSAMYFCASSAVMLAGTPDTQYFGPGTRLTVL.

The CDR3 here is CASATLAGGRETQYF. CDR3 DNA sequence: TGTGCCAGCGCCACCCTTGCCGGGGGACGAGAGACCCAGTACTTC. The chain carries TRBV21-1 and TRBJ2-5; whether TRBD2, the table's D call, matches the DNA was not checked. TRBV21-1 is a listed pseudogene. The CDR3 extends over 15 amino acids.

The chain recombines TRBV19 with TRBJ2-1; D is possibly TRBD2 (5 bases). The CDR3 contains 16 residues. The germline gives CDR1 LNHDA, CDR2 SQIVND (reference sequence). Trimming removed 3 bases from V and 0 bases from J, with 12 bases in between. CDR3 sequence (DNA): TGTGCCAGTAGTATGAGAGGGTCGAGCTCCTACAATGAGCAGTTCTTC. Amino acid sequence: CASSMRGSSSYNEQFF.

The CDR3 bases are TGTGCCAGCCAGGGGGCCCACAATGAGCAGTTCTTC. It yields the protein CASQGAHNEQFF. V is TRBV7-9 and J is TRBJ2-1, with 8 bases identical to TRBD1. This CDR3 contains 12 residues. Trimming at V came to 8 bases and at J to 5 bases, leaving 2 bases not matched to a gene. The germline V gene has CDR1 SEHNR and CDR2 FQNEAQ (reference sequence).

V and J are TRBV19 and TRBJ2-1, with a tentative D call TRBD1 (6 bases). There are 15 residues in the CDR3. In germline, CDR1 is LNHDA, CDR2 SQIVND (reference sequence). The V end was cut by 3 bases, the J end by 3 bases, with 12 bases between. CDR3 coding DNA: TGTGCCAGTAGTATTTCGCAGGGGAACTACAATGAGCAGTTCTTC. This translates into CASSISQGNYNEQFF.

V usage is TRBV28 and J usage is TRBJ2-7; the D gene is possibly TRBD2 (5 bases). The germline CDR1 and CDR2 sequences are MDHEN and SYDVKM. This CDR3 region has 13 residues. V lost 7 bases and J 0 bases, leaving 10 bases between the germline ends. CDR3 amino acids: CASTLSASYEQYF. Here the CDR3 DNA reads TGTGCCAGCACCCTTAGCGCCTCCTACGAGCAGTACTTC.

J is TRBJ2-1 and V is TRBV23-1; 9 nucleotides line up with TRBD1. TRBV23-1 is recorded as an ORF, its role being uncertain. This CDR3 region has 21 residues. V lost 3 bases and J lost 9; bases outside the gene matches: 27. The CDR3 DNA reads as TGCGCCAGCAGTCAGTCCCCCGGGACAGGGTCGACGGGACGGCGACGGGGTGAGCAGTTCTTC. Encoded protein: CASSQSPGTGSTGRRRGEQFF.

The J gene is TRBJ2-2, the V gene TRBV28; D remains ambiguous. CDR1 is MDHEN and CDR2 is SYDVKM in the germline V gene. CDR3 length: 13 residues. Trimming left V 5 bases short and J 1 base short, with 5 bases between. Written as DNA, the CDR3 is TGTGCCAGCAGTCGCAGGAACACCGGGGAGCTGTTTTTT. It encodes CASSRRNTGELFF.

The CDR3 spells CASSMYGQGITEAFF. The CDR3 DNA follows: TGTGCCAGCAGCATGTACGGACAGGGGATCACTGAAGCTTTCTTT. V gene TRBV7-2 combines with J gene TRBJ1-1; 9 nucleotides agree with TRBD1. Germline V gene lookup returns CDR1 SGHTA and CDR2 FQGNSA. The V and J ends lost 5 bases and 4 bases, in that order; junction bases with no gene match: 8. The CDR3 contains 15 residues.

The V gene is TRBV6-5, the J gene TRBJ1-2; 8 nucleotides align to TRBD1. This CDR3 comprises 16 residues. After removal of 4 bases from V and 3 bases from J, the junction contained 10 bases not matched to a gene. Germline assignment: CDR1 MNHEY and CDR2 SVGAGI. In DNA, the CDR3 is TGTGCCAGCAGTTTACTTCCGGACAGGGCCGACTATGGCTACACCTTC. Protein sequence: CASSLLPDRADYGYTF.

Written as DNA, the CDR3 is TGTGCCATCAGCCCAGGTTCTGGGGCCAACGTCCTGACTTTC. This encodes CAISPGSGANVLTF. This rearrangement joins TRBV10-3 to TRBJ2-6; D gene ambiguous. This CDR3 has 14 residues. V was pared by 6 bases and J by 1 base, with 7 bases between. CDR1 and CDR2 from the germline V gene are ENHRY and SYGVKD.

CDR3 sequence (DNA): TGTGCCAGCAGCCCCCGTGGGACTACCTACGAGCAGTACTTC. The encoded protein is CASSPRGTTYEQYF. This chain uses TRBV9 with TRBJ2-7; 7 nucleotides agree with TRBD2. This CDR3 contains 14 residues. The trim removed 4 bases at V and 2 bases at J, leaving 6 bases unmatched. The germline CDR1 and CDR2 sequences are SGDLS and YYNGEE.

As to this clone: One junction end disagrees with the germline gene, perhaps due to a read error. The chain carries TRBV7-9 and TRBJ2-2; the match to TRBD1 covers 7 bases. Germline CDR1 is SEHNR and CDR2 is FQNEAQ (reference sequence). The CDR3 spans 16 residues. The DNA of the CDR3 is TGTGCCAGCGGCTTAGGAAGGGGGCAGCGAGCCGGGGAGCTGTTTTTT. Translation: CASGLGRGQRAGELFF. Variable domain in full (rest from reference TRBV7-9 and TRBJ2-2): DTGVSQNPRHKITKRGQNVTFRCDPISEHNRLYWYRQTLGQGPEFLTYFQNEAQLEKSRLLSDRFSAERPKGSFSTLEIQRTEQGDSAMYLCASGLGRGQRAGELFFGEGSRLTVL.

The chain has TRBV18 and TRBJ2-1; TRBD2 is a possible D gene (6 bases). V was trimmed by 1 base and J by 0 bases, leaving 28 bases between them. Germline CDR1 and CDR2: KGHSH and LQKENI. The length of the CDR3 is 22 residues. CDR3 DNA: TGTGCCAGCTCACCACGGGTGGCGCTTACGACGGGAGATTCTAGCTCCTACAATGAGCAGTTCTTC. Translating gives CASSPRVALTTGDSSSYNEQFF. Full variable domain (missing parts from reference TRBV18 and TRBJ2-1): NAGVMQNPRHLVRRRGQEARLRCSPMKGHSHVYWYRQLPEEGLKFMVYLQKENIIDESGMPKERFSAEFPKEGPSILRIQQVVRGDSAAYFCASSPRVALTTGDSSSYNEQFFGPGTRLTVL.

The CDR3 nucleotides read TGCGCCAGCAGCTTAGTATCCGGGACTAGCGGAACCTACGAGCAGTACTTC. Translating gives CASSLVSGTSGTYEQYF. V is TRBV5-1 and J is TRBJ2-7, with 11 bases that match TRBD2. Germline V gives CDR1 SGHRS, CDR2 YFSETQ. V dropped 2 bases and J dropped 2; count of bases not matched to a gene: 9. The CDR3 totals 17 residues.

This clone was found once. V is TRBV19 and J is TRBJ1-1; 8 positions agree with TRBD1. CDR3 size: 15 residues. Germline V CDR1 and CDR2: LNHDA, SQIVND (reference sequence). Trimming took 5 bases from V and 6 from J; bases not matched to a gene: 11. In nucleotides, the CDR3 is TGTGCCAGTAGTCCCCGGACAGGGATGTTCCCTGAAGCTTTCTTT. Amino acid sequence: CASSPRTGMFPEAFF.

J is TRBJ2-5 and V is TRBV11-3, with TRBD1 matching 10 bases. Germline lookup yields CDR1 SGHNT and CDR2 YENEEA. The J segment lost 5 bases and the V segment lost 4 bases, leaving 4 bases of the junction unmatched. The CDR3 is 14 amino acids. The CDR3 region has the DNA TGTGCCAGCAGCTCGACAGGGGGCGCGGAGACCCAGTACTTC. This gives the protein CASSSTGGAETQYF.

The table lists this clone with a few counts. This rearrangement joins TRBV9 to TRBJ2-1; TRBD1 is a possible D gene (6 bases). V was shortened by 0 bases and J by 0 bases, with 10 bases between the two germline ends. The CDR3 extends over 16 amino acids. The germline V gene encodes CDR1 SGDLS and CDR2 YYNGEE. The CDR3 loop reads CASSVEGESSYNEQFF. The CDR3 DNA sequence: TGTGCCAGCAGCGTAGAGGGGGAATCCTCCTACAATGAGCAGTTCTTC.

CDR3 region: CASSQDSRGSQPQHF. The CDR3 DNA reads as TGCGCCAGCAGCCAAGATTCCCGGGGGAGTCAGCCCCAGCATTTT. The chain links TRBV4-3 to TRBJ1-5; TRBD1 might be the D (5 bases). Trimming pared 0 bases from V and 6 bases from J, leaving 12 bases between. CDR3 length equals 15 residues. CDR1 and CDR2 (germline): LGHNA, YSLEER.

CDR3 amino acids: CASSTIAGPYNEQFF. For the CDR3, the DNA is TGTGCCAGTAGTACTATAGCGGGCCCTTACAATGAGCAGTTCTTC. The V call is TRBV19, the J call TRBJ2-1, with 7 positions matching TRBD2. V lost 4 bases, J lost 4 bases, and 7 bases stayed unmatched. The CDR3 extends over 15 amino acids. Germline V CDR1 and CDR2: LNHDA, SQIVND (reference sequence).

Here the CDR3 DNA reads TGTGCCAGCAGTTCCCCGGACTATGGCTACACCTTC. This sequence encodes CASSSPDYGYTF. The chain has TRBV28 and TRBJ1-2; D call uncertain. Germline CDR1 and CDR2: MDHEN and SYDVKM. The CDR3 extends over 12 amino acids. Trimming removed 4 bases at V and 3 bases at J, with 6 bases between.

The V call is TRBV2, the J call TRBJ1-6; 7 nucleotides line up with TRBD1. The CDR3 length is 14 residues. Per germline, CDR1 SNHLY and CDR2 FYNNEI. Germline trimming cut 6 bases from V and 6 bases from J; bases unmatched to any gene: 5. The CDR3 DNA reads TGTGCCAGCAGCCGCAGGGGGTCTAATTCACCCCTCCACTTT. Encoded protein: CASSRRGSNSPLHF.

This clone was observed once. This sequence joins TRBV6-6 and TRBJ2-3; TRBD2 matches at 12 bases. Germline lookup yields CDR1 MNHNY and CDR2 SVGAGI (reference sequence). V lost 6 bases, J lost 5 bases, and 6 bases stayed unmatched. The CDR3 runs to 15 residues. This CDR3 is CASRALTSGGDTQYF. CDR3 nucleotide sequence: TGTGCCAGCAGGGCCCTGACTAGCGGGGGAGATACGCAGTATTTT.

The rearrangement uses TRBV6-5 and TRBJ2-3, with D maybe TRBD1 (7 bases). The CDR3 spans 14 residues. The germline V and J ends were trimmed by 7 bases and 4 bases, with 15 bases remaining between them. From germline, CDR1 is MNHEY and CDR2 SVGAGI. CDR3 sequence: CASKKGGGADTQYF. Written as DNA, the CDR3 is TGTGCCAGCAAAAAAGGAGGGGGCGCAGATACGCAGTATTTT.